This TCR beta chain was observed in a study of blood T cell repertoires in COVID-19. The assay was immunoSEQ multiplex PCR, and TCRdb's table has in-frame clones only and misses some. Of fewer than 250,000 clones detected, under 90% appear once; the ten largest clones hold over 9.5%. Germline values: CDR1 GTSNPN, CDR2 SVGIG (reference sequence). The CDR3 is 13 residues long. V lost 4 bases and J lost 0, with 9 bases in between. The specimen sequenced was peripheral blood. This receptor was taken from a woman of 80 years or more with COVID-19, enrolled during active disease. The chain uses TRBV30 and TRBJ1-1, with D maybe TRBD1 (6 bases). The CDR3 region is CAWNAGVNTEAFF. Written as DNA, the CDR3 is TGTGCCTGGAATGCAGGGGTGAACACTGAAGCTTTCTTT. Full variable domain (remainder filled in from reference TRBV30 and TRBJ1-1): SQTIHQWPATLVQPVGSPLSLECTVEGTSNPNLYWYRQAAGRGLQLLFYSVGIGQISSEVPQNLSASRPQDRQFILSSKKLLLSDSGFYLCAWNAGVNTEAFFGQGTRLTVV.